This T cell receptor (beta chain) was sequenced for a study of T cell responses to AZD1222 COVID-19 vaccine. Combined were second doses at about 4 or about 12 weeks. Details on this clone: The target antigen is unknown.

Assay: immunoSEQ multiplex PCR; the TCRdb copy retains only in-frame clones and omits some. This table has tens of thousands of clones, approximately 83% appearing once. Study-level findings and limits: White British ancestry dominated among donors, who included more females, and clonal diversity was possibly underestimated. Baseline serostatus was positive in only six AZD1222 recipients.

CDR1 SGHAT and CDR2 FQNNGV come from the germline V gene. The CDR3 runs to 14 residues. The germline V and J ends were trimmed by 3 bases and 2 bases, with 11 bases remaining between them. The TCR originated in an adult who received the AZD1222 COVID-19 vaccine. V usage is TRBV11-2 and J usage is TRBJ2-7; unclear D gene. This specimen was peripheral blood, taken 28 days after the second AZD1222 dose. The CDR3 reads CASSFSRTTYEQYF. The CDR3 DNA is TGTGCCAGCAGCTTTTCCAGGACCACCTACGAGCAGTACTTC. The whole variable domain, filled in from reference TRBV11-2 and TRBJ2-7, reads EAGVAQSPRYKIIEKRQSVAFWCNPISGHATLYWYQQILGQGPKLLIQFQNNGVVDDSQLPKDRFSAERLKGVDSTLKIQPAKLEDSAVYLCASSFSRTTYEQYFGPGTRLTVT.